Sequencing of this T cell receptor beta chain was carried out in a study of blood T cell repertoires in COVID-19. Across the whole study: COVID-19 samples from acute and convalescent phases originated in the United States, Italy and Spain. From T cells, B-cell-depleted T cells, or PBMCs came the material, which was cDNA or gDNA.

How the authors handled the data: Reference gene primer amplification in the assay estimated nucleated cell counts. Clones were sequenced by immunoSEQ multiplex PCR, and TCRdb holds only the in-frame ones, with some missing. That table is the source of V, J and clone size, and D and trimming were worked out from the DNA. Among roughly 230,000 clones, 70% to 90% were seen once, and the ten largest hold roughly 4%. The CDR3 sequence is 15 residues long. V shed 1 base and J 4 bases; nucleotides not matched to a gene: 3. Per germline, CDR1 LGHNA and CDR2 YNFKEQ. The rearrangement joins TRBV4-2 to TRBJ2-2; TRBD2 agrees at 7 bases. The specimen sequenced was peripheral blood. This TCR came from a man aged 50-59 years with acute or convalescent COVID-19. The CDR3 nucleotides are TGTGCCAGCAGCCAAGTCTCGGGGGGCACCGGGGAGCTGTTTTTT. It yields the protein CASSQVSGGTGELFF.